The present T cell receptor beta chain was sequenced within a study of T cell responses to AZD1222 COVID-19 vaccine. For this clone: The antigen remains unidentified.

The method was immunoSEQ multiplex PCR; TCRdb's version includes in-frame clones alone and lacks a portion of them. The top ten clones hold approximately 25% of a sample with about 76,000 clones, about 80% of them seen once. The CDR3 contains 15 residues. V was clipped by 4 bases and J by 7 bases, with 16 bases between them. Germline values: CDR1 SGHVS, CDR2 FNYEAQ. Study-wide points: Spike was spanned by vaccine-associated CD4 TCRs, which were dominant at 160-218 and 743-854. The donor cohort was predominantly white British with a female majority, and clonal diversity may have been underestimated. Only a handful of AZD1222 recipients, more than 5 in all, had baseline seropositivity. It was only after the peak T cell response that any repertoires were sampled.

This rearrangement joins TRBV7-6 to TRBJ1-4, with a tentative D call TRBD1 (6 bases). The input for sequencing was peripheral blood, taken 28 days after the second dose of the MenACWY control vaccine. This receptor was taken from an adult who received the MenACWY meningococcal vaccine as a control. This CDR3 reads CASSSGDIAFEKLFF. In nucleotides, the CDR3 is TGTGCCAGCAGCTCAGGGGACATTGCCTTTGAAAAACTGTTTTTT.